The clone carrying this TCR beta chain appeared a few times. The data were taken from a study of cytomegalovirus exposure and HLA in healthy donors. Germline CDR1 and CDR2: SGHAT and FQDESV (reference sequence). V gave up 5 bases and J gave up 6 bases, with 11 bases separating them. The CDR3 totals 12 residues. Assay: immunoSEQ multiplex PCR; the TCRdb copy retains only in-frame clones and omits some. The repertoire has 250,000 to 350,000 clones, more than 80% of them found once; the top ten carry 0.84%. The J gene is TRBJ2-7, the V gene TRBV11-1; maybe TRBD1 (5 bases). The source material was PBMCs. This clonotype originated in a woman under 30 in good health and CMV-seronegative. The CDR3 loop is CASSADRSEQYF. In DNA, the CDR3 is TGTGCCAGCAGCGCCGACAGAAGCGAGCAGTACTTC. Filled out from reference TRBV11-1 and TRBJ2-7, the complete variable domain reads EAEVAQSPRYKITEKSQAVAFWCDPISGHATLYWYRQILGQGPELLVQFQDESVVDDSQLPKDRFSAERLKGVDSTLKIQPAELGDSAMYLCASSADRSEQYFGPGTRLTVT.